This T cell receptor beta chain is drawn from a study of blood T cell repertoires in COVID-19. As for the study in general: Sites across the United States, Italy and Spain contributed samples from acute and convalescent COVID-19. The cDNA or gDNA used as material had been derived from T cells, B-cell-depleted T cells, or PBMCs.

Source study methods: The authors estimated nucleated cell counts from reference gene primer amplification. Sequencing used immunoSEQ multiplex PCR; TCRdb keeps in-frame clones, though not all of them. V, J and clone size were drawn from that table, and D and trimming were deduced from the DNA. The sample consists of about 82,000 clones, 85% of them appearing once. The length of the CDR3 is 16 residues. V lost 4 bases and J 5 bases, leaving 21 bases between the germline ends. Germline lookup yields CDR1 SGHDT and CDR2 YYEEEE. Input material: peripheral blood. The V gene is TRBV5-6, the J gene TRBJ2-5; perhaps TRBD1 as D (5 bases). The source is an elderly man with active or convalescent COVID-19. The CDR3, as DNA: TGTGCCAGCAGCCCCCTCCGTGGAAGGGGCGGTGAGACCCAGTACTTC. Protein: CASSPLRGRGGETQYF.